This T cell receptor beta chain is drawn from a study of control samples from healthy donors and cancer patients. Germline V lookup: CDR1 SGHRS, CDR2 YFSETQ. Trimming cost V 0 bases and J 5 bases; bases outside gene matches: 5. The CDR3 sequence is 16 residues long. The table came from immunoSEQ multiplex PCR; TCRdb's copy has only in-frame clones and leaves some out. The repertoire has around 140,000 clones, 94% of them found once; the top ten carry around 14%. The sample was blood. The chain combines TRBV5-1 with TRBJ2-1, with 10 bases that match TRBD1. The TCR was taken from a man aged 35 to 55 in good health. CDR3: CASSLVGTGDNNEQFF. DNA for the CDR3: TGCGCCAGCAGCTTGGTGGGGACAGGGGATAACAATGAGCAGTTCTTC.